A single sample gave rise to the 9 T cell receptor beta chains below, sequenced in a study of spatial heterogeneity in lung cancer (dated by TCRdb to between 2018 and 2021). Library preparation employed 5' RACE. Sequencing used a NextSeq 500. The public reads were quality trimmed at Q25 with fastp and then assembled into clones with MiXCR by TCRdb, keeping productive beta chains. Rows with one shared CDR3 protein collapse into an entry with the most common genes and DNA. Recorded for this sample are 60,000 to 75,000 distinct CDR3 sequences; nearly 6.5% of them occurred a single time. Jointly, the top ten make up roughly 14% of the sample. The sample's time point label, decoded: sample taken at primary tumor resection. Sequenced here: PBMCs, sampled at surgery. These receptors originate from a female donor with early-stage non-small cell lung cancer.

This chain links TRBV7-3 with TRBJ2-2; 13 nucleotides match TRBD2. The V gene end was trimmed by 1 base and the J gene end by 9 bases; junction bases not matched to a gene: 5. This CDR3 has 16 residues. Germline-derived CDR1 and CDR2 are SGHTA and FQGTGA. CDR3 amino acids: CASSLRTSGSIRELFF. The DNA for the CDR3 is TGTGCCAGCAGCTTAAGGACTAGCGGGAGTATTAGGGAGCTGTTTTTT.

This clonotype was seen a handful of times. V usage is TRBV6-1 and J usage is TRBJ2-7; maybe TRBD2 (6 bases). The germline CDR1 and CDR2 sequences are MNHNS and SASEGT. The CDR3 runs to 12 residues. Trimming shortened V by 1 base and J by 5 bases, and 6 bases separated the two germline ends. The CDR3 DNA reads TGTGCCAGCAGTGAAGGGGGGGACGAGCAGTACGTC. This encodes CASSEGGDEQYV.

The table lists this clonotype with a few counts. The V call is TRBV28, the J call TRBJ2-5; D is undetermined. The CDR3 sequence is 14 residues long. V was cut by 4 bases and J by 1 base, with 10 bases left in between. Germline CDR1 reads MDHEN; CDR2 reads SYDVKM. CDR3 amino acids: CASSSPTLQETQYF. CDR3 bases: TGTGCCAGCAGTTCCCCGACACTCCAAGAGACCCAGTACTTC.

This chain uses TRBV5-1 with TRBJ2-5; D gene unclear. The CDR3 runs to 14 residues. Trimming left V 4 bases short and J 4 bases short, with 14 bases between. Looked up from germline, CDR1 is SGHRS and CDR2 is YFSETQ. CDR3 nucleotides: TGCGCCAGCAGCGAGACAACAGAAGCAGAGACCCAGTACTTC. Translating it yields CASSETTEAETQYF.

The J gene is TRBJ2-1, the V gene TRBV29-1, with D perhaps TRBD2 (5 bases). Trimming stripped 6 bases from V and 1 base from J, with 25 bases between. Germline V CDR1 and CDR2: SQVTM, ANQGSEA. This CDR3 region has 18 residues. The CDR3 nucleotides are TGCAGCGTCCCCCCCCTGGCCCGGACTGAGGGTTCCTACAATGAGCAGTTCTTC. Translated: CSVPPLARTEGSYNEQFF.

The chain carries TRBV7-3 and TRBJ1-1, with D uncertain. Germline CDR1 reads SGHTA; CDR2 reads FQGTGA. The V end lost 5 bases, the J end lost 4 bases, and 14 bases lay between the germline ends. There are 14 residues in the CDR3. CDR3 DNA: TGTGCCAGCAGCCCCACGGGAAGCGGCACTGAAGCTTTCTTT. Translated, it gives CASSPTGSGTEAFF.

This rearrangement joins TRBV20-1 to TRBJ1-6, with no clear D. CDR3 size: 12 residues. With 6 bases removed from V and 7 bases from J, the gap between germline ends came to 10 bases. The V gene's germline CDR1 is DFQATT and CDR2 SNEGSKA (reference sequence). The CDR3 coding sequence is TGCAGTGCCATCCCATGGAATTCACCCCTCCACTTT. Translated: CSAIPWNSPLHF.

This clonotype was seen at least ten times. This chain joins TRBV5-5 and TRBJ2-7; D is possibly TRBD2 (5 bases). Per the germline V gene, CDR1 is SGHKS and CDR2 is YYEKEE (reference sequence). The CDR3 length is 14 residues. V was clipped by 1 base and J by 1 base, with 9 bases between them. CDR3 sequence: CASSLWTDSYEQYF. The CDR3, as DNA: TGTGCCAGCAGCTTGTGGACTGATTCCTACGAGCAGTACTTC.

This clonotype was counted at least ten times. The chain has TRBV7-3 and TRBJ2-1; D possibly corresponds to TRBD2 (6 bases). Trimming stripped 5 bases from V and 1 base from J, with 15 bases between. The CDR3 has 16 residues. Germline V gene sequence: CDR1 SGHTA, CDR2 FQGTGA. The CDR3 region is CASSPSPGGSYNEQFF. The CDR3 DNA follows: TGTGCCAGCAGCCCCTCCCCAGGAGGGTCCTACAATGAGCAGTTCTTC.